This T cell receptor beta chain was recovered during a study of cytomegalovirus exposure and HLA in healthy donors. Comment on this clone: Its cognate antigen is unknown.

Study findings and constraints: In a later analysis, a genetic analysis reported fewer productive-TCR N-insertions in an Asian-associated ancestry cluster than the cohort average.

This PCR relied on a set of 60 Vbeta primers and 13 Jbeta primers. The table came from immunoSEQ multiplex PCR; TCRdb's copy has only in-frame clones and leaves some out. The data show 110,000 to 150,000 clones, 8.5% to 10% seen once. The germline V and J ends were trimmed by 7 bases and 3 bases, with 12 bases remaining between them. Looked up from germline, CDR1 is MDHEN and CDR2 is SYDVKM. The CDR3 has 14 residues. The sample taken for sequencing was PBMCs. This receptor was taken from a man over 45 in good health and CMV-seronegative. The V call is TRBV28, the J call TRBJ1-4, with D perhaps TRBD1 (5 bases). CDR3 in DNA: TGTGCCAGCAACTTAGGGGTTCCTAATGAAAAACTGTTTTTT. Protein sequence: CASNLGVPNEKLFF. Full variable domain (outside the CDR3, taken from reference TRBV28 and TRBJ1-4): DVKVTQSSRYLVKRTGEKVFLECVQDMDHENMFWYRQDPGLGLRLIYFSYDVKMKEKGDIPEGYSVSREKKERFSLILESASTNQTSMYLCASNLGVPNEKLFFGSGTQLSVL.